This T cell receptor (beta chain) was identified during a study of shared clonotypes between healthy human individuals. CD45RA+ naive and CD45RA-negative memory subsets were separated from CD4+ cells. This clone is a singleton in its sample. What it binds is not known. Trimming took 6 bases from V and 8 from J; bases not matched to a gene: 16. Germline-derived CDR1 and CDR2 are SEHNR and FQNEAQ (reference sequence). The CDR3 runs to 16 residues. Broader study findings: Generation of non-shared clonotypes was less probable than generation of clonotypes shared by all four donors.

Using immunoSEQ multiplex PCR, the repertoire was profiled, and TCRdb retains in-frame clones only, with some absent. The sample lists 330,000 or so clones, 73% occurring once. Material: memory CD4+ T cells sorted from blood. Subset in this sample: CD45RA-negative fraction. V is TRBV7-9 and J is TRBJ2-1; TRBD1 aligns across 7 bases. The clonotype originates from a man in his thirties or forties in good health. The CDR3 DNA is TGTGCCAGCAGTCTAACGACAGGGTCGGGGCTATATGAGCAGTTCTTC. Protein: CASSLTTGSGLYEQFF.